A selection of T cell receptor beta chains follows, all from one sample in a study of regulatory and conventional T cells in RAG deficiency. Sequencing was performed with immunoSEQ multiplex PCR; in TCRdb, only in-frame clones are kept and a portion is missing. In the table there are approximately 30,000 clones, around 96% of which are singletons. This sample was shared with a second study, whose subject was regulatory T cells.

Sequencing was done on a sample of CD25- CD4+ T cells sorted from blood. These receptors originate from a human donor in good health. CDR3s include the opening cysteine and the closing phenylalanine or tryptophan. The order of the fields is D gene, J gene, clone size, V gene, CDR3 DNA, CDR3 protein. D genes are given only for firm matches. Part of the rows lack a size; the others show once, few, many or a class for expanded clones.

-,TRBJ1-1,-,TRBV30,TGTGCCTGGAGTGTACTCCCACGAAACGGTGAAGCTTTCTTT,CAWSVLPRNGEAFF
TRBD2,TRBJ2-3,-,TRBV2,TGTGCCAGCACTCCTAGCGGGAGTTTAGATACGCAGTATTTT,CASTPSGSLDTQYF
TRBD1,TRBJ2-3,-,TRBV5-1,TGCGCCAGCAGCTTGGGGGACAGGGGGACAGATACGCAGTATTTT,CASSLGDRGTDTQYF
TRBD1,TRBJ1-6,-,TRBV6-5,TGTGCCAGCAAACGGGGACAGGGGAATTCACCCCTCCACTTT,CASKRGQGNSPLHF
-,TRBJ2-2,-,TRBV18,TGTGCCAGCTCACCACTCGGGGGGAACACCGGGGAGCTGTTTTTT,CASSPLGGNTGELFF
-,TRBJ1-1,-,TRBV7-2,TGTGCCAGCAGCTTCATCATGAACACTGAAGCTTTCTTT,CASSFIMNTEAFF
-,TRBJ2-3,-,TRBV7-2,TGTGCCGGCCTCTCAGATACGCAGTATTTT,CAGLSDTQYF
-,TRBJ1-1,-,TRBV6-1,TGTGCCAGCAAACATCGTACGGGGGGCACTGAAGCTTTCTTT,CASKHRTGGTEAFF
-,TRBJ1-2,once,TRBV4-2,TGTGCCAGCAGCCAAGCCCGGGGTAGCGGCTACACCTTC,CASSQARGSGYTF
-,TRBJ2-3,-,TRBV7-9,TGTGCCAGCAGCCCCACTAGTCTTGCGCAGTATTTT,CASSPTSLAQYF
TRBD1,TRBJ1-2,-,TRBV11-2,TGTGCCAGCAGACCAGGGACAGCGAATCACTATGGCTACACCTTC,CASRPGTANHYGYTF
TRBD1,TRBJ1-1,-,TRBV5-4,TGTGCCAGCAGCCAAGACAGGGGGAACACTGAAGCTTTCTTT,CASSQDRGNTEAFF
-,TRBJ1-2,-,TRBV19,TGTGCCAGCAAACTCGACAGGCAAGCTAACTATGGCTACACCTTC,CASKLDRQANYGYTF
TRBD2,TRBJ2-1,-,TRBV5-8,TGTGCCAGCAGCTCCAGACTAGCGGCAAACCTTCACAATGAGCAGTTCTTC,CASSSRLAANLHNEQFF
-,TRBJ1-1,-,TRBV19,TGTGCCAGTAGTGCGGATTTGAGACAGATGAACACTGAAGCTTTCTTT,CASSADLRQMNTEAFF
-,TRBJ1-3,-,TRBV28,TGTGCCAGCAGAAACGACATGACCACCATATATTTT,CASRNDMTTIYF
TRBD2,TRBJ2-2,-,TRBV5-4,TGTGCCAGCACCCCGTGGGCTAGCGGGCTGGGCGGGGAGCTGTTTTTT,CASTPWASGLGGELFF